This T cell receptor (beta chain) comes out of a study of cytomegalovirus exposure and HLA in healthy donors. Notes on the study in general: A later analysis reportedly found that, within productive TCRs, an Asian-associated ancestry cluster had fewer N-insertions than the mean observed across the 666 donors. Across all donors, roughly uniform sequencing depth was an assumption of the presence/absence analyses. While the bulk of TCR sequences proved rare, some public TCRs turned up in many donors.

Germline-derived CDR1 and CDR2 are SGHAT and FQNNGV. The CDR3 contains 15 residues. Trimming removed 6 bases at V and 6 bases at J, with 17 bases between. The study ran its PCR with 60 Vbeta and 13 Jbeta primers. The table came from immunoSEQ multiplex PCR; TCRdb's copy has only in-frame clones and leaves some out. The sample has some 180,000 clones; roughly 78% are singletons. This clone was counted only a few times. Antigen: not known. The sequencing input was PBMCs. This clonotype was sampled from a woman in her twenties or thirties in good health and CMV-seronegative. The chain is built from TRBV11-2 and TRBJ2-2, with TRBD2 as a possible D gene (5 bases). The DNA for the CDR3 is TGTGCCAGCAGTGAGGGTCCACTATGGGCCGGGGAGCTGTTTTTT. Amino acids: CASSEGPLWAGELFF.